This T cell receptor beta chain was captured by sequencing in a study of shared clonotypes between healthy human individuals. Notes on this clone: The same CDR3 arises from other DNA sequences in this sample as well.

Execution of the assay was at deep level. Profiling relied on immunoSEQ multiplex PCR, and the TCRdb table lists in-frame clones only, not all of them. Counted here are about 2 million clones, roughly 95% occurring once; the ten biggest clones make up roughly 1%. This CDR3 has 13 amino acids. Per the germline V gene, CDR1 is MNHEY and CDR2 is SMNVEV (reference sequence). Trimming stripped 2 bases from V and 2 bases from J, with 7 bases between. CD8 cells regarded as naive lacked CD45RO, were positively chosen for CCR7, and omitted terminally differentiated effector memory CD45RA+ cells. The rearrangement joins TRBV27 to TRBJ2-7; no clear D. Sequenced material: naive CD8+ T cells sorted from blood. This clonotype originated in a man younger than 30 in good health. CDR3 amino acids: CASSLGVAYEQYF. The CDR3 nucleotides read TGTGCCAGCAGTTTAGGGGTAGCCTACGAGCAGTACTTC.